The entry that follows covers one TCR beta chain sequence. What it binds is not known. A junction end diverges from the germline sequence, so it may reflect a read error. The source of the sample is a study of blood T cells in healthy people across ages. This CDR3 comprises 15 residues. The germline V gene encodes CDR1 SNHLY and CDR2 FYNNEI. Overall study results and limits: Reliance upon unsorted PBMCs precluded definitive naive versus antigen-experienced comparison. There were more naive CD4+ cells and higher diversity in long-lived donors than in aged donors.

Using a J-beta primer mix together with a sample-barcoded 5' primer, a second PCR was run for about 6 to 12 cycles. A minimum of 2.5 million CDR3-containing paired-end reads was obtained for each sample. TCRdb passed the 5' RACE reads through MiXCR, listing each CDR3 protein once. The table includes some 1,500,000 distinct CDR3 sequences, under 55% detected once. The specimen sequenced was blood. The chain links TRBV2 to TRBJ1-5; weak D call: TRBD1 (6 bases). This TCR derives from a woman aged 18-29 years in good health. The CDR3 loop reads CTSKTEGQSYQPQHF. The CDR3 DNA reads TGTACCAGCAAGACCGAGGGACAAAGTTATCAGCCCCAGCATTTT.